This TCR beta chain was captured in a study of blood T cells in healthy people across ages (dated by TCRdb to about 2015). Study-wide context: Template switching captured roughly one uniquely barcoded TCR beta cDNA molecule per two T cells in model experiments. To track age-related changes in TCR beta repertoire diversity, the study relied on deep sequencing normalized with unique cDNA molecular identifiers. The donors were divided into four age groups: young (average roughly 17 years), middle-aged (about 39), aged (around 59) and long-lived (about 79). Donors of different ages were randomly distributed across sequencing lanes to avoid experimental bias. Two additional independent replicas of 1 million unique cDNA reads from the same blood draw were analyzed for two donors (one aged 18 to 30 and one aged 80 or older).

Trimming takes 0 bases from V and 5 bases from J, and the germline ends sit 12 bases apart. Including cysteine and phenylalanine, the CDR3 has 15 amino acids. Only the CDR3 DNA is retained, 45 bases long and in frame from the first base. From a lookup of the germline V gene, CDR1 and CDR2 are LGHNA and YNFKEQ. As for this clonotype: The antigen it recognizes is unknown. No base quality information exists; no much larger clone differs at one position.

Receptor amplification or capture employed 5' RACE. TCRdb lists the instrument as Illumina HiSeq 2500. A second about 7 to 11 cycle PCR used a sample-barcoded 5' primer and a J-beta primer mix. A unique molecular identifier was introduced onto each TCR beta cDNA molecule by a template-switch 5' adaptor carrying 12 random nucleotides. Each sample yielded at least 2.5 million CDR3-containing paired-end reads. First-strand cDNA synthesis was performed from all RNA using the Mint cDNA synthesis kit, with priming by a TRBC-specific oligonucleotide. All cDNA was treated with uracil-DNA glycosylase and then went through a first 18-cycle PCR with the universal primers M1SS and BC2_uni_R. Concerning the study's data processing: For normalization, 1 million high-quality reads were randomly selected from each sample, with every read carrying a distinct molecular identifier. Reads with shared molecular identifiers were discarded instead of being binned into consensus sequences. MiTCR, set to a Q25 quality threshold and the strictest error-elimination algorithm, was used for CDR3 identification, clonotype clustering and error correction. Lower-bound total TCR beta diversity was estimated with a nonparametric unseen species model using Euler transformation. TCRdb's own reprocessing of the public reads used fastp at Q25 and MiXCR and kept productive beta chains. Identical CDR3 protein sequences are pooled into one entry, listed with their most common genes and DNA. The V and J calls follow TCRdb's processing rather than the paper's. In all, the sample holds 650,000 to 950,000 distinct CDR3 sequences, and around 45% of those were seen once. Clones ranked in the top ten supply around 18% of the sample.

The donors were around 39 Caucasian individuals from Russia, aged roughly 6 to 100 years, who were systemically healthy. Each donor gave around 9.9 milliliters of peripheral blood, collected into EDTA-treated Vacutainer tubes. Ficoll-Paque density-gradient centrifugation was used to isolate PBMCs, with at least 7 million per sample. Total RNA was extracted from PBMCs with Trizol reagent, with at least 5.5 micrograms obtained per sample. Naive CD45RAhigh/CD27high T cell percentages were measured by flow cytometry on a PBMC aliquot from every donor. What the research found in general, with its limitations: As age increased, observed TCR beta diversity per million T cells dropped in a roughly linear way, and a significant reduction was already evident by age approximately 40. There was a strong correlation between observed TCR beta diversity and the percentage of naive T cells measured by flow cytometry. Compared with the aged group, more naive CD4+ T cells, fewer expanded clones and increased TCR diversity were shown by the long-lived group, suggesting age selection. Estimates of total diversity based on one million sequenced T cells were considered lower bounds and underestimates. Because the CMV infection status of the donors was unknown, age-related changes in expanded clonotypes may potentially have been confounded. Since profiling was done on bulk unsorted PBMCs, naive and antigen-experienced compartments could not be conclusively compared.

The TCR sequence derives from a man aged 60 to 69 in good health. Recombination connected TRBV4-2 to TRBJ2-3; TRBD1 is possibly the D segment (5 matching bases). Sequences were obtained from blood. CDR3 protein: CASSQEGQTEDTQYF. The nucleotide sequence reads as follows: TGTGCCAGCAGCCAAGAGGGGCAGACAGAAGATACGCAGTATTTT.